Listed here is a single T cell receptor beta chain. The count of this clone is one. Its target antigen remains unknown. No quality values exist for individual bases; no much larger clone is one base distant. Library generation was performed with the immunoSEQ multiplex PCR assay. For most patients, genomic DNA was subjected to high-throughput TCR-beta CDR3 sequencing by Adaptive Biotechnologies. From the authors' description of their analysis: TCR sequencing data for over 15 patients were retrieved from Adaptive's ImmunoSEQ software; three other patients were processed with MiXCR and VDJtools. Because the origin of CDR3 nucleotide sequences shared between donor and recipient could not be assigned, those sequences were removed. To be classed as alloreactive, a clone needed at least 2-fold expansion over unstimulated cells and a minimum CFSE-low frequency of 0.002% (template counts) or 0.001% (read counts). Clones were considered mappable if detected in sequenced pre-transplant spleen, lymph node, or MLR CFSE-low populations of the donor or recipient. Cumulative frequency of alloreactive clones was calculated as a percentage of all sequences weighted by copy number. The source is immuneACCESS, and TCRdb retained only in-frame sequences with V and J called. Part of the clones is not carried over; for the studies checked, unresolved V genes explain less than half of this, and the remainder is unexplained. The V and J calls and clone size come from that table; D and trimming were worked out from the DNA. The sample profile shows approximately 7,000 clones; about 88% of them were found once. Of the sample, 4.9% is held by the ten largest clones.

This record belongs to a study of graft-versus-host responses after intestinal transplantation (dated by TCRdb to 2020 to 2023). Some background on the complete study: The transplants that recipients received were multivisceral, liver-intestinal, or isolated intestinal. The cohort enrolled about two dozen intestinal transplant recipients, one of whom was a retransplant, and a few patients without pretransplant specimens were excluded. Bulk TCR-beta CDR3 sequencing was used to track graft-versus-host and host-versus-graft alloreactive T cell clones in the graft, circulation and bone marrow after intestinal transplantation. Donor T cell macrochimerism was defined as a peak of at least 4% donor T cells among recipient peripheral blood mononuclear cells. Rather than going through the commercial service, samples from a few later patients were sequenced in-house on an Illumina MiSeq and processed with MiXCR. Every recipient was given anti-thymocyte globulin induction, followed by around three years of maintenance tacrolimus and steroids. Alloreactive clones were identified by sequencing pre-transplant mixed lymphocyte reaction products and comparing them with unstimulated pre-transplant donor and recipient T cells.

Broader findings and caveats from the paper: GvH clones were detected in recipient bone marrow, and some of these GvH clones were observed earlier in ileal mucosa or blood, consistent with an intestinal mucosal origin. Early after transplant, peak levels of circulating GvH clones were associated with declines in HvG clones. Patients with donor T cell macrochimerism had high GvH to HvG T cell clonal ratios in their allografts. The relatively low number and heterogeneity of intestinal transplant patients limited the conclusions.

Blood samples were collected up to 4 times in the first month after transplant and then at least monthly when available. The origin of this receptor is a human patient who received an intestinal transplant, so some T cells may come from the graft donor. The sample in question was PBMCs, obtained 83 days after transplant.

The CDR3 here reads CASSGKQGSYGYTF. The DNA is TGTGCCAGCTCAGGAAAACAGGGATCATATGGCTACACCTTC. The chain is assembled from TRBV18 and TRBJ1-2; the D gene is perhaps TRBD1, from 6 matching bases. Per the germline V gene, KGHSH is the CDR1 and LQKENI is the CDR2. The junction shows trimming of 5 bases on V and 5 bases on J, plus 15 bases between the germline ends. The CDR3, from cysteine to phenylalanine, totals 14 residues. Only CDR3 DNA remains: 42 bases, in frame from the first base.